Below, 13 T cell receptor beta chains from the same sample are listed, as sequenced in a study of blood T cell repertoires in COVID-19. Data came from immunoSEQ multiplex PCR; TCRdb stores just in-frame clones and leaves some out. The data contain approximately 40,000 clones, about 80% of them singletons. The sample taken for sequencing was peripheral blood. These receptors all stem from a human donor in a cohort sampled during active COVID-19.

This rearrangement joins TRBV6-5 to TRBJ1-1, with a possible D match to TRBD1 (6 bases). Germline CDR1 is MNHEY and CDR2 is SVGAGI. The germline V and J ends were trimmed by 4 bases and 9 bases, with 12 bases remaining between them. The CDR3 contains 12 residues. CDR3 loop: CASSSSRGKAFF. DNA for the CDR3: TGTGCCAGCAGTTCCTCCAGGGGTAAAGCTTTCTTT.

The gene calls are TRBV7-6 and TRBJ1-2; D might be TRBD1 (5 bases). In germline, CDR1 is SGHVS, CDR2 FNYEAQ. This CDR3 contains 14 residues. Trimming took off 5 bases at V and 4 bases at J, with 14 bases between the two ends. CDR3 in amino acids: CASSAQGIGYGYTF. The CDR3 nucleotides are TGTGCCAGCAGCGCTCAGGGTATTGGCTATGGCTACACCTTC.

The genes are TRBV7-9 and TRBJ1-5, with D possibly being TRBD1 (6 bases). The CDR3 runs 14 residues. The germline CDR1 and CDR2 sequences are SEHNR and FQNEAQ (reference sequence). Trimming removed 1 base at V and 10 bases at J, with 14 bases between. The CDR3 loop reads CASSLERTVAPQHF. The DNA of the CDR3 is TGTGCCAGCAGCTTAGAAAGGACAGTCGCACCCCAGCATTTT. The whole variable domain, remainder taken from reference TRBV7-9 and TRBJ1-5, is DTGVSQNPRHKITKRGQNVTFRCDPISEHNRLYWYRQTLGQGPEFLTYFQNEAQLEKSRLLSDRFSAERPKGSFSTLEIQRTEQGDSAMYLCASSLERTVAPQHFGDGTRLSIL.

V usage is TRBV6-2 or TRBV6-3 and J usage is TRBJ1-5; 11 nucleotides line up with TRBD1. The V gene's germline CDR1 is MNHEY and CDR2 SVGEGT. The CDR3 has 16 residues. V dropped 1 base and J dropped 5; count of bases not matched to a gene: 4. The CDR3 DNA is TGTGCCAGCAGTTACTGGACAGGGGGCTTAGATCAGCCCCAGCATTTT. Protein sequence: CASSYWTGGLDQPQHF.

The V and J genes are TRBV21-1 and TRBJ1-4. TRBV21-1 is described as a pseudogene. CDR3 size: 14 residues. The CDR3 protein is CASSKFGTNEKLFF. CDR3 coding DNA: TGTGCCAGCAGCAAATTCGGAACTAATGAAAAACTGTTTTTT.

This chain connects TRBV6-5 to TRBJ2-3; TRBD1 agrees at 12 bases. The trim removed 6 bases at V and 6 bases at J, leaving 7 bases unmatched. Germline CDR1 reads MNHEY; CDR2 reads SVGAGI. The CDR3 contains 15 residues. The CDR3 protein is CASSPGTGGFDTQYF. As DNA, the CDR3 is TGTGCCAGCAGCCCCGGGACAGGGGGCTTTGATACGCAGTATTTT.

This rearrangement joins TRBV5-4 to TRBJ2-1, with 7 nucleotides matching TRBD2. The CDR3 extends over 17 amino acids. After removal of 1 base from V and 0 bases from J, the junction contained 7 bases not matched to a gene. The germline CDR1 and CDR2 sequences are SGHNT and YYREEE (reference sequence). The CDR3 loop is CASSLSAGDASYNEQFF. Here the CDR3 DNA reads TGTGCCAGCAGCTTGTCCGCGGGGGACGCCTCCTACAATGAGCAGTTCTTC.

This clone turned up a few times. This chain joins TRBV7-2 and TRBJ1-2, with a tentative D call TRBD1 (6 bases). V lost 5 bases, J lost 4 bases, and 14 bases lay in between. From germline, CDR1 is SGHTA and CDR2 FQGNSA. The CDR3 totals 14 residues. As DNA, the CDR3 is TGTGCCAGCAGCCCACCAGGGGTCATCTATGGCTACACCTTC. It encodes CASSPPGVIYGYTF.

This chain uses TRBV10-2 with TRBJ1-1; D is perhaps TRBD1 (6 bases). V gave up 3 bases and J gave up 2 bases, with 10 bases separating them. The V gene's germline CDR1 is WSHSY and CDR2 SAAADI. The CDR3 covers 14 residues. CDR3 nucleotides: TGCGCCAGCAGTGATACGGGGGGCAACACTGAAGCTTTCTTT. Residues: CASSDTGGNTEAFF.

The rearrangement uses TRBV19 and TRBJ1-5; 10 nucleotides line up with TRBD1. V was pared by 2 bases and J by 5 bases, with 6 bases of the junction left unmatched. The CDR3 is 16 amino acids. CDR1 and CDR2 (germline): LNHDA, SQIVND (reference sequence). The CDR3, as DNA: TGTGCCAGTAGTATACCGGGACAGGGGCAATATCAGCCCCAGCATTTT. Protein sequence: CASSIPGQGQYQPQHF.

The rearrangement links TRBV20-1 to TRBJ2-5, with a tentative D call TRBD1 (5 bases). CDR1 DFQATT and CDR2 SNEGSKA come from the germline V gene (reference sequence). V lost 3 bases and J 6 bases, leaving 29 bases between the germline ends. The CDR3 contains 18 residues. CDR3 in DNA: TGCAGTGCTAGTAGCCCTGTCGCAGCGAGCAGGGTCTTGAAGACCCAGTACTTC. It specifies CSASSPVAASRVLKTQYF.

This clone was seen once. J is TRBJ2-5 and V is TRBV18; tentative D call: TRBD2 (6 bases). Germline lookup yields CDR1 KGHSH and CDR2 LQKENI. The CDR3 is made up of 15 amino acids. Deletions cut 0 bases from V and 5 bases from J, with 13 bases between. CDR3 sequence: CASSPPRTTVETQYF. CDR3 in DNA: TGTGCCAGCTCACCACCTCGGACTACGGTGGAGACCCAGTACTTC.

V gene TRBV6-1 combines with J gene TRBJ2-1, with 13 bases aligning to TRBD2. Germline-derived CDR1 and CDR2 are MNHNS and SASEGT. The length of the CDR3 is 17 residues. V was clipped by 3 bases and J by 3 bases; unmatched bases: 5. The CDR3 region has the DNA TGTGCCAGCAGTGATCTTACTAGCGGGGGGGACTACAATGAGCAGTTCTTC. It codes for CASSDLTSGGDYNEQFF.